One TCR beta chain is described in this entry. Its antigen remains unidentified. The CDR3 length is 16 residues. Germline V CDR1 and CDR2: MDHEN, SYDVKM. The data stem from a study of monozygotic twins with inflammatory bowel disease. Study-level results: Varying immunosuppressive regimens may have increased patient repertoire variability. Concordant and discordant twins showed no difference in repertoire similarity, possibly from limited power. Especially with disease activity, IBD patients had fewer clonotypes in common with others than healthy twins did.

Starting material for each TCR library was 3,000 to 3,500 ng of total RNA. TCRdb processed the 5' RACE reads again and assigns one entry to each CDR3 protein, with no DNA. The specimen's table records about 160,000 distinct CDR3 sequences. This TCR came from a human donor with ulcerative colitis or Crohn's disease, or a healthy co-twin of an affected twin (not recorded which). The sample consisted of blood. V usage is TRBV28 and J usage is TRBJ2-1; as DNA is missing, the TRBD2 call by TCRdb cannot be tested. CDR3 region: CASSRVAGGEYNEQFF.